These 11 T cell receptor beta chains were sequenced from one sample in a study of tumor-infiltrating lymphocytes in oesophageal squamous cell carcinoma. TCRdb reanalysed the PCR reads using MiXCR and keeps one entry per CDR3 protein. The sample contains just under 20,000 distinct CDR3 sequences, over 40% of which appear only once. Sample: normal esophageal tissue next to the tumor. Receptor source: a male donor with esophageal squamous cell carcinoma.

This chain links TRBV6-2 or TRBV6-3 with TRBJ2-4; 8 bases fit TRBD2. TRBJ2-5 matches the DNA end more closely, so the J call is doubtful. Germline V gene sequence: CDR1 MNHEY, CDR2 SVGEGT. CDR3 size: 15 residues. CDR3 amino acids: CASRWMLAGGETQYF. As DNA, the CDR3 is TGTGCCAGCAGGTGGATGCTAGCGGGCGGCGAGACCCAGTACTTC.

V and J are TRBV12-3 or TRBV12-4 and TRBJ2-1; possibly TRBD1 for D (6 bases). The CDR3 covers 15 residues. V lost 0 bases and J lost 5, with 11 bases in between. DNA for the CDR3: TGTGCCAGCAGTTTAGCACAGGGCTTACACAATGAGCAGTTCTTC. Translated, it gives CASSLAQGLHNEQFF.

The genes are TRBV7-6 and TRBJ2-1; 9 positions agree with TRBD1. The end of the DNA is better explained by TRBJ2-7, so the J call may be wrong. Germline lookup yields CDR1 SGHVS and CDR2 FNYEAQ. The CDR3 has 16 residues. The chain's CDR3 is CASSRNPGQGYDEQYF. The CDR3 DNA reads TGTGCCAGCAGCCGGAACCCGGGACAGGGATACGACGAGCAGTACTTC.

In this sample, this clonotype turned up many times. This chain uses TRBV12-3 or TRBV12-4 with TRBJ2-5; the D is unclear. This CDR3 is 12 amino acids long. Trimming removed 1 base at V and 5 bases at J, with 5 bases between. CDR3 bases: TGTGCCAGCAGTTTAGTCCGGGAGACCCAGTACTTC. Protein sequence: CASSLVRETQYF.

There are many counts of this clonotype. The chain employs TRBV2 and TRBJ1-2; 7 bases match TRBD1. The CDR3 runs 11 residues. Germline trimming cut 4 bases from V and 7 bases from J; bases unmatched to any gene: 0. Germline V gives CDR1 SNHLY, CDR2 FYNNEI. The CDR3 DNA reads as TGTGCCAGCAGTGGGGACAGTGGCTACACCTTC. This translates into CASSGDSGYTF.

This clonotype was counted once. The chain couples TRBV6-2 or TRBV6-3 to TRBJ2-7; D gene uncertain. This CDR3 has 16 amino acids. The germline CDR1 and CDR2 sequences are MNHEY and SVGEGT. Trimming removed 2 bases at V and 2 bases at J, with 16 bases between. The CDR3, as DNA: TGTGCCAGCAGTTACAACGGGCACACCTTAACCTACGAGCAGTACTTC. It encodes CASSYNGHTLTYEQYF.

The chain carries TRBV7-8 and TRBJ1-2, with D hard to call. This CDR3 contains 12 residues. The germline V gene encodes CDR1 SGHVS and CDR2 FQNEAQ. V was clipped by 1 base and J by 4 bases, with 4 bases between them. The CDR3 bases are TGTGCCAGCAGCTTAGGCAGCTATGGCTACACCTTC. This sequence encodes CASSLGSYGYTF.

As for this clonotype: This may arise from a read error, as a much more abundant clone is one base away. This chain uses TRBV15 with TRBJ1-5; D gene uncertain. In germline, CDR1 is LNHNV, CDR2 YYDKDF (reference sequence). The CDR3 contains 15 residues. The CDR3 sequence: CATSRGQASNQPQNF. In DNA, the CDR3 is TGTGCCACCAGCAGAGGCCAGGCAAGCAATCAGCCCCAGAATTTT.

This clonotype is categorized as medium-sized. The chain combines TRBV7-9 with TRBJ2-1; TRBD2 aligns across 7 bases. Germline-derived CDR1 and CDR2 are SEHNR and FQNEAQ (reference sequence). After removal of 1 base from V and 0 bases from J, the junction contained 6 bases not matched to a gene. The CDR3 spans 17 residues. DNA for the CDR3: TGTGCCAGCAGCTTAGGCCTCGGGGGGAGCTCCTACAATGAGCAGTTCTTC. It encodes CASSLGLGGSSYNEQFF.

About this clonotype itself: The junction differs from germline at one of its ends, possibly a read error. V usage is TRBV30 and J usage is TRBJ2-1; D uncertain. The CDR3 extends over 13 amino acids. CDR1 GTSNPN and CDR2 SVGIG come from the germline V gene (reference sequence). As DNA, the CDR3 is TGTGCCTGGAGGGTTGGATCGAATTCACCCCTCCACTTC. Translated, it gives CAWRVGSNSPLHF.

The V and J genes are TRBV27 and TRBJ2-7; 10 positions match TRBD1. CDR3 size: 14 residues. The V gene's germline CDR1 is MNHEY and CDR2 SMNVEV (reference sequence). V was clipped by 6 bases and J by 7 bases; unmatched bases: 9. CDR3: CASRSGTGVNEQYF. DNA for the CDR3: TGTGCCAGCAGAAGTGGGACAGGGGTGAATGAGCAGTACTTC.